A single sample gave rise to the 32 T cell receptor beta chains below, sequenced in a study of blood T cell repertoires in COVID-19. Assay used: immunoSEQ multiplex PCR; TCRdb lists only in-frame clones, some missing. The sample records about 160,000 clones, just under 90% being singletons. Sequencing was done on a sample of peripheral blood. The source of these receptors is a woman in her seventies with COVID-19, enrolled during active disease.

CDR3 bases: TGTGCCACCAGCGAACCAGGGGCAGCGGGGGTCAACGGTTTGGGTGAAAAACTGTTTTTT. Amino acid sequence: CATSEPGAAGVNGLGEKLFF. The chain joins TRBV15 to TRBJ1-4, with D perhaps matching TRBD1 (6 bases). V dropped 5 bases and J dropped 7 bases, with 32 bases sitting between them. The CDR3 consists of 20 residues. From germline, CDR1 is LNHNV and CDR2 YYDKDF (reference sequence).

CDR3 sequence: CASSASDRVATNEKLFF. CDR3 coding DNA: TGTGCCAGCAGTGCCTCCGACAGGGTCGCAACTAATGAAAAACTGTTTTTT. The chain links TRBV2 to TRBJ1-4, with 7 bases aligning to TRBD1. This CDR3 comprises 17 residues. Germline CDR1 reads SNHLY; CDR2 reads FYNNEI. With 4 bases clipped from V and 0 bases from J, the junction kept 8 bases outside the gene matches.

This chain connects TRBV2 to TRBJ1-6; the D gene is possibly TRBD1 (6 bases). The V gene lost 4 bases and the J gene lost 9 bases, with 16 bases spanning the gap. Germline V CDR1 and CDR2: SNHLY, FYNNEI. This CDR3 comprises 15 residues. This CDR3 is CASSVQGTMGSPLHF. The DNA of the CDR3 is TGTGCCAGCAGTGTGCAGGGGACCATGGGTTCACCCCTCCACTTT.

The chain joins TRBV29-1 to TRBJ2-2; D call uncertain. CDR1 and CDR2 from the germline V gene are SQVTM and ANQGSEA. The CDR3 loop spans 14 amino acids. The V end was cut by 5 bases, the J end by 0 bases, with 10 bases between. Here the CDR3 reads CSVKLYSNTGELFF. For the CDR3, the DNA is TGCAGCGTTAAATTATATTCGAACACCGGGGAGCTGTTTTTT.

Comment on this clone: The germline gene is not matched at one end of the junction; a read error may be the cause. This rearrangement joins TRBV28 to TRBJ2-7; D may be TRBD1 (6 bases). CDR3 length: 13 amino acids. Germline values: CDR1 MDHEN, CDR2 SYDVKM. The CDR3 here is CASSLSWDNEGIF. The CDR3 DNA reads as TGTGCCAGCAGCCTTTCATGGGACAACGAGGGTATCTTC.

J is TRBJ1-1 and V is TRBV18; D may be TRBD1 (6 bases). CDR3 size: 13 residues. With 3 bases removed from V and 8 bases from J, the gap between germline ends came to 13 bases. In germline, CDR1 is KGHSH, CDR2 LQKENI. The CDR3 loop reads CASSPTPRGEAFF. For the CDR3, the DNA is TGTGCCAGCTCACCTACCCCCAGGGGAGAAGCTTTCTTT.

V and J are TRBV19 and TRBJ2-2, with 7 nucleotides matching TRBD1. CDR3 size: 16 residues. CDR1 LNHDA and CDR2 SQIVND come from the germline V gene (reference sequence). V lost 3 bases to trimming and J lost 5 bases; unmatched junction nucleotides: 9. This CDR3 is CASSIQTGSETGELFF. DNA of the CDR3: TGTGCCAGTAGTATCCAGACAGGGTCGGAGACCGGGGAGCTGTTTTTT.

The rearrangement joins TRBV2 to TRBJ2-7; D is unresolved. There are 10 residues in the CDR3. The V and J ends lost 8 bases and 5 bases respectively, with 7 bases between them. The germline V gene encodes CDR1 SNHLY and CDR2 FYNNEI. Here the CDR3 reads CASSYNEQYF. The CDR3, as DNA: TGTGCCAGCTCTTATAACGAGCAGTACTTC.

The chain uses TRBV28 and TRBJ2-7; TRBD2 aligns across 8 bases. V dropped 4 bases and J dropped 4; count of bases not matched to a gene: 9. The CDR3 has 15 residues. The germline CDR1 and CDR2 sequences are MDHEN and SYDVKM. The CDR3: CASSSPGGGLYEQYF. CDR3 coding DNA: TGTGCCAGCAGTTCTCCCGGGGGGGGGTTATACGAGCAGTACTTC.

V is TRBV19 and J is TRBJ1-2; tentative D call: TRBD1 (5 bases). Germline V lookup: CDR1 LNHDA, CDR2 SQIVND (reference sequence). There are 14 residues in the CDR3. Trimming left V 4 bases short and J 7 bases short, with 16 bases between. CDR3 coding DNA: TGTGCCAGTAGTAATCAGGGTCTCTGGTTTGGCTACACCTTC. Protein sequence: CASSNQGLWFGYTF. Supplemented by reference TRBV19 and TRBJ1-2, the full variable domain reads DGGITQSPKYLFRKEGQNVTLSCEQNLNHDAMYWYRQDPGQGLRLIYYSQIVNDFQKGDIAEGYSVSREKKESFPLTVTSAQKNPTAFYLCASSNQGLWFGYTFGSGTRLTVV.

This chain joins TRBV5-5 and TRBJ1-6; TRBD1 aligns across 10 bases. The V gene's germline CDR1 is SGHKS and CDR2 YYEKEE (reference sequence). This CDR3 contains 16 residues. The J segment lost 7 bases and the V segment lost 5 bases, leaving 9 bases of the junction unmatched. CDR3 region: CASREGQGILNSPLHF. DNA for the CDR3: TGTGCCAGCAGGGAGGGACAGGGGATTTTGAATTCACCCCTCCACTTT. The full variable domain, in which reference TRBV5-5 and TRBJ1-6 provide the parts outside the CDR3, is DAGVTQSPTHLIKTRGQQVTLRCSPISGHKSVSWYQQVLGQGPQFIFQYYEKEERGRGNFPDRFSARQFPNYSSELNVNALLLGDSALYLCASREGQGILNSPLHFGNGTRLTVT.

The chain has TRBV5-5 and TRBJ2-3; D is undetermined. V was cut by 0 bases and J by 4 bases, with 9 bases left in between. Germline V CDR1 and CDR2: SGHKS, YYEKEE (reference sequence). The CDR3 has 14 amino acids. CDR3 in DNA: TGTGCCAGCAGCTTGGAACTTTCGGCAGATACGCAGTATTTT. It codes for CASSLELSADTQYF.

This chain links TRBV18 with TRBJ1-4; D perhaps matches TRBD1 (5 bases). This CDR3 contains 15 residues. V was trimmed by 1 base and J by 9 bases, leaving 15 bases between them. The germline V gene encodes CDR1 KGHSH and CDR2 LQKENI. The CDR3 sequence: CASSPQDSSMQKLFF. In DNA form, the CDR3 reads TGTGCCAGCTCACCACAAGACAGTTCGATGCAAAAACTGTTTTTT.

V is TRBV11-3 and J is TRBJ2-1; D may be TRBD2 (6 bases). The germline V gene has CDR1 SGHNT and CDR2 YENEEA. Trimming pared 5 bases from V and 5 bases from J, leaving 13 bases between. The CDR3 length is 14 residues. The CDR3 DNA is TGTGCCAGCAGCCCCGGGGGATGGGACAATGAGCAGTTCTTC. Encoded protein: CASSPGGWDNEQFF.

This chain connects TRBV2 to TRBJ1-6; TRBD1 is a possible D gene (6 bases). In germline, CDR1 is SNHLY, CDR2 FYNNEI. V dropped 8 bases and J dropped 5 bases, with 13 bases sitting between them. This CDR3 is 14 amino acids long. The CDR3 DNA is TGTGCCAGCCAGAAGGACAGCAATAATTCACCCCTCCACTTT. It encodes CASQKDSNNSPLHF.

This clone was seen a single time. The chain employs TRBV5-1 and TRBJ1-6, with 11 bases that match TRBD1. In germline, CDR1 is SGHRS, CDR2 YFSETQ. V lost 0 bases and J lost 9; bases outside the gene matches: 5. This CDR3 spans 16 amino acids. The CDR3 here is CASSLASGQGVSPLHF. The CDR3 region has the DNA TGCGCCAGCAGCTTGGCCTCGGGACAGGGGGTTTCACCCCTCCACTTT.

The rearrangement links TRBV12-5 to TRBJ2-1; 13 positions agree with TRBD2. J was trimmed by 0 bases and V by 3 bases; bases with no gene match: 2. The CDR3 sequence is 17 residues long. Germline-derived CDR1 and CDR2 are LGHNT and FRNRAP. The CDR3 here is CASGFGTSGASYNEQFF. For the CDR3, the DNA is TGTGCTAGTGGTTTCGGGACTAGCGGGGCCTCCTACAATGAGCAGTTCTTC.

The chain uses TRBV19 and TRBJ2-2, with TRBD1 identical over 10 bases. Trimming at V came to 10 bases and at J to 4 bases, leaving 9 bases not matched to a gene. The CDR3 has 15 amino acids. Germline CDR1 LNHDA, CDR2 SQIVND (reference sequence). The CDR3 nucleotides read TGTGCCACCTACGACAGGGGGCAGAGCACCGGGGAGCTGTTTTTT. Translated, it gives CATYDRGQSTGELFF.

Regarding this clone: At the DNA level, this CDR3 is encoded by other sequences in the same sample as well. CDR3: CASSERTGRNEQFF. The CDR3 nucleotides are TGTGCCAGCAGTGAACGGACAGGGCGAAATGAGCAGTTCTTC. The chain is built from TRBV6-1 and TRBJ2-1, with 8 positions matching TRBD1. Germline V gene sequence: CDR1 MNHNS, CDR2 SASEGT. With 2 bases clipped from V and 7 bases from J, the junction kept 4 bases outside the gene matches. This CDR3 comprises 14 residues.

This clone was seen only once. V is TRBV12-3 or TRBV12-4 and J is TRBJ1-6; a weak D match, TRBD1 (6 bases). The CDR3 length is 13 residues. Trimming took off 6 bases at V and 11 bases at J, with 14 bases between the two ends. CDR3 sequence reads: CASRDYTGPPLHF. The CDR3 DNA is TGTGCCAGCAGAGATTACACAGGGCCACCCCTCCACTTT.

The chain joins TRBV4-2 to TRBJ1-2; TRBD1 matches 8 bases. This CDR3 has 15 residues. Germline V gene lookup returns CDR1 LGHNA and CDR2 YNFKEQ. Trimming cost V 5 bases and J 7 bases; bases outside gene matches: 12. The CDR3 DNA reads TGTGCCAGCAGCGACCGCAGGGGGCGCAGAGGTGGCTACACCTTC. Its protein product is CASSDRRGRRGGYTF.

The V and J genes are TRBV7-6 and TRBJ2-2, with 10 nucleotides matching TRBD2. Losses at the gene ends were 2 bases for V and 5 bases for J; bases not matched to a gene: 11. CDR1 is SGHVS, CDR2 FNYEAQ, per germline. This CDR3 comprises 18 residues. Here the CDR3 reads CASSLRSGGKINTGELFF. The CDR3 coding sequence is TGTGCCAGCAGCTTACGTAGCGGGGGGAAGATTAATACCGGGGAGCTGTTTTTT. The variable domain in full, with the rest retrieved from reference TRBV7-6 and TRBJ2-2, is GAGVSQSPRYKVTKRGQDVALRCDPISGHVSLYWYRQALGQGPEFLTYFNYEAQQDKSGLPNDRFSAERPEGSISTLTIQRTEQRDSAMYRCASSLRSGGKINTGELFFGEGSRLTVL.

This chain's CDR3 is CASSFYVGGGTDTQYF. CDR3 sequence (DNA): TGTGCCAGCAGTTTTTATGTCGGGGGGGGCACAGATACGCAGTATTTT. The chain recombines TRBV28 with TRBJ2-3; TRBD2 aligns across 8 bases. V shed 3 bases, J shed 1 base, and the junction held 6 bases outside the gene matches. The CDR3 is 16 amino acids. CDR1 is MDHEN, CDR2 SYDVKM, per germline.

The chain has TRBV11-3 and TRBJ2-3; the D is unclear. Germline-derived CDR1 and CDR2 are SGHNT and YENEEA. Trimming shortened V by 5 bases and J by 5 bases, and 20 bases separated the two germline ends. The CDR3 totals 16 residues. The CDR3 DNA reads as TGTGCCAGCAGCCCCGCCGGAACCCCCGAGCGAGATACGCAGTATTTT. Its translation is CASSPAGTPERDTQYF.

The rearrangement uses TRBV25-1 and TRBJ1-2; 7 bases map to TRBD1. V dropped 3 bases and J dropped 8; count of bases not matched to a gene: 9. Looked up from germline, CDR1 is MGHDK and CDR2 is SYGVNS. The CDR3 covers 14 residues. This chain's CDR3 is CASSETGKRRGYTF. The CDR3 region has the DNA TGTGCCAGCAGTGAGACAGGGAAAAGGAGAGGCTACACCTTC.

V is TRBV3-1 (or the pseudogene TRBV3-2) and J is TRBJ2-3; tentative D call: TRBD2 (6 bases). Germline V gene data show CDR1 as LGHDT and CDR2 as YNNKEL (reference sequence). The CDR3 is 16 amino acids. Deletions cut 7 bases from V and 4 bases from J, with 21 bases between. CDR3 sequence: CASTKAGLVGADTQYF. The CDR3 DNA follows: TGTGCCAGCACCAAGGCGGGACTGGTCGGGGCAGATACGCAGTATTTT.

The genes are TRBV12-3 or TRBV12-4 and TRBJ1-2; a weak D match, TRBD1 (5 bases). The CDR3 runs to 12 residues. The V gene lost 7 bases and the J gene lost 5 bases, with 11 bases spanning the gap. The DNA for the CDR3 is TGTGCCAGCACCAAGACAGTTTATGGCTACACCTTC. Protein product: CASTKTVYGYTF.

This clone was observed a few times. V usage is TRBV5-4 and J usage is TRBJ2-1, with 8 bases aligning to TRBD2. This CDR3 contains 17 residues. V shed 0 bases and J 8 bases; nucleotides not matched to a gene: 13. Germline V gene lookup returns CDR1 SGHNT and CDR2 YYREEE (reference sequence). The CDR3 is CASSLGSGGLVGYEQFF. CDR3 sequence (DNA): TGTGCCAGCAGCTTGGGCAGCGGGGGCCTCGTCGGTTATGAGCAGTTCTTC.

The gene calls are TRBV5-1 and TRBJ2-7; 10 bases map to TRBD1. V lost 4 bases to trimming and J lost 3 bases; unmatched junction nucleotides: 7. CDR1 and CDR2 (germline): SGHRS, YFSETQ. This CDR3 is 15 amino acids long. CDR3 residues: CASSPKTGGGYEQYF. CDR3 bases: TGCGCCAGCAGCCCAAAGACAGGGGGCGGCTACGAGCAGTACTTC.

There are a few counts of this clone. This chain joins TRBV28 and TRBJ1-2, with TRBD1 identical over 7 bases. The J segment lost 4 bases and the V segment lost 5 bases, leaving 10 bases of the junction unmatched. The germline gives CDR1 MDHEN, CDR2 SYDVKM. The CDR3 extends over 15 amino acids. The DNA for the CDR3 is TGTGCCAGCAGTCTCCCCGGAACAGGGGTCTATGGCTACACCTTC. Encoded protein: CASSLPGTGVYGYTF.

V and J are TRBV24-1 and TRBJ1-5; D unclear. Per germline, CDR1 KGHDR and CDR2 SFDVKD. The V end lost 5 bases, the J end lost 3 bases, and 4 bases lay between the germline ends. CDR3 length: 12 residues. The DNA of the CDR3 is TGTGCCACCAGTGCCCTCAATCAGCCCCAGCATTTT. It encodes CATSALNQPQHF.

The V gene is TRBV6-1, the J gene TRBJ1-2; D gene ambiguous. The V and J ends lost 1 base and 4 bases respectively, with 19 bases between them. Germline V gene data show CDR1 as MNHNS and CDR2 as SASEGT. This CDR3 contains 17 residues. CDR3 bases: TGTGCCAGCAGTGAAGGGTTTTTCTCGGTTACGGGCTATGGCTACACCTTC. Encoded protein: CASSEGFFSVTGYGYTF.